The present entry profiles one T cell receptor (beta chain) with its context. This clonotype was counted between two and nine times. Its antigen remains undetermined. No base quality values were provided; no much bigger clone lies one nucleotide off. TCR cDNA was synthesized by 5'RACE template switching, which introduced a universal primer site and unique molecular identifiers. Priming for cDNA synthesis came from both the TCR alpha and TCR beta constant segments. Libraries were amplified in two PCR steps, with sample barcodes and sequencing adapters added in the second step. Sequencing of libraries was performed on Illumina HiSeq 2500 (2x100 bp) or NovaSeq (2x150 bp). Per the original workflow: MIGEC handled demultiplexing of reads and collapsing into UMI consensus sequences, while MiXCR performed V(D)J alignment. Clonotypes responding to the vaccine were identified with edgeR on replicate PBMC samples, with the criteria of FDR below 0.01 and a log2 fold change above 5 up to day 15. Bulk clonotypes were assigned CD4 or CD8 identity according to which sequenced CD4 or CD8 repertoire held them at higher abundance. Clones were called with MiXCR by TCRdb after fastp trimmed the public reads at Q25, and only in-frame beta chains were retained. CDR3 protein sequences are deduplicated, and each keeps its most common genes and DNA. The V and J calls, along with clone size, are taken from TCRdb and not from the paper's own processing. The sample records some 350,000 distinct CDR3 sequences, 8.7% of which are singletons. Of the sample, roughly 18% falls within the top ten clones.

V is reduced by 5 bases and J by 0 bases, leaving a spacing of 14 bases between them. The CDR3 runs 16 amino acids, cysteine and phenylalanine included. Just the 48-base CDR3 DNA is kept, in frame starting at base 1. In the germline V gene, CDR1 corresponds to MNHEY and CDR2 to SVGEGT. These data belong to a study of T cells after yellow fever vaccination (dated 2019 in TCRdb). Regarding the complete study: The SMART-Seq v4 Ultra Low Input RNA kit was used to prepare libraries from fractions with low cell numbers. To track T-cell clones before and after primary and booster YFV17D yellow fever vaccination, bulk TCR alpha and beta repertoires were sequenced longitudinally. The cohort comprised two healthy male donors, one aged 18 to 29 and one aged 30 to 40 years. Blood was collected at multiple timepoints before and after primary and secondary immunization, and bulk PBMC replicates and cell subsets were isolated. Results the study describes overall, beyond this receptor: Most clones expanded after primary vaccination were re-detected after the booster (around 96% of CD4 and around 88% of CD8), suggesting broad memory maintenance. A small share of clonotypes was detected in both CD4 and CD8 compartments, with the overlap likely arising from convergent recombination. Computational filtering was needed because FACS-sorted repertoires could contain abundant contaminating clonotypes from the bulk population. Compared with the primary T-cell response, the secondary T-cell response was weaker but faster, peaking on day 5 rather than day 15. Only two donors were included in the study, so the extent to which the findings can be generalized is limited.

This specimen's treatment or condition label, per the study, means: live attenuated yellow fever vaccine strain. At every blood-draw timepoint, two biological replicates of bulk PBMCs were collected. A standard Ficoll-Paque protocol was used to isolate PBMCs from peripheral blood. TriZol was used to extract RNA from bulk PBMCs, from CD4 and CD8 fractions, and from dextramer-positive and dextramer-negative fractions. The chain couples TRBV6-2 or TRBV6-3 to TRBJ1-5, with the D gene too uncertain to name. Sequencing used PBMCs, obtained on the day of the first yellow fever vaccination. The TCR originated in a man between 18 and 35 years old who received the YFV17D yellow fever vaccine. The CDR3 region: CASSDRVGYSNQPQHF. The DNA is TGTGCCAGCAGTGACCGAGTGGGTTATAGCAATCAGCCCCAGCATTTT.